A selection of T cell receptor beta chains follows, all from one sample in a study of blood T cells in healthy people across ages. TCRdb analysed the 5' RACE reads with MiXCR anew, one entry per CDR3 protein. This sample yields 850,000 or so distinct CDR3 sequences, of which around 26% are seen a single time; roughly 17% belongs to the top ten. Material: blood. The receptors were sampled from a woman aged 80 or over in good health. The CDR3 runs from the conserved cysteine through the conserved F or W. The D gene is left open where the match is weak. Rows give clone size only sometimes, using once, few, many, or a class for an expanded clone.

v_call	j_call	clone_size	d_call	cdr3_nt	cdr3_aa
TRBV21-1	TRBJ1-5	-	-	TGTGCCAGCAGCAAAGAGGGGACAAACGCTAGCAATCAGCCCCAGCATTTT	CASSKEGTNASNQPQHF
TRBV20-1	TRBJ2-4	many	TRBD1	TGCAGTGCTAGAGCAACCGGGACAGGTCCGGACATTCAGTACTTC	CSARATGTGPDIQYF
TRBV9	TRBJ2-1	-	TRBD2	TGTGCCAGCAGCGCTGATCTAGCGGGGCCAGGAATTGACTCCTACAATGAGCAGTTCTTC	CASSADLAGPGIDSYNEQFF
TRBV4-3	TRBJ2-5	many	TRBD2	TGCGCCAGCAGCCAAGAACTAGCGGAGGTAGAGACCCAGTACTTC	CASSQELAEVETQYF
TRBV6-1	TRBJ1-4	-	-	TGTGCCAGCAGAGGAAGGCCCATTAATGAAAAACTGTTTTTT	CASRGRPINEKLFF
TRBV5-1	TRBJ2-3	-	-	TGCGCCAGCAGCTTGCAAACTGACGGCCCAGATACGCAGTATTTT	CASSLQTDGPDTQYF
TRBV7-2	TRBJ2-3	many	TRBD1	TGTGCCAGCAGTCTGACAGGGTTTACAGATACGCAGTATTTT	CASSLTGFTDTQYF
TRBV27	TRBJ1-4	few	TRBD1	TGTGCCAGCAGTTCCTTAGGGGGCTCTAATGAAAAACTGTTTTTT	CASSSLGGSNEKLFF
TRBV28	TRBJ2-1	-	TRBD2	TGTGCCAGCAGTTTCGCTAGCGGGGTAACTGAGCAGGTCTTC	CASSFASGVTEQVF
TRBV20-1	TRBJ2-1	-	-	TGCAGTACTAGAGATAGAAGGGACTCGAATAAGCAGTTCTTC	CSTRDRRDSNKQFF
TRBV5-1	TRBJ2-3	many	-	TGCGCCAGCAGCGCCCGGTCCTTCGGCACAGATACGCAGTATTTT	CASSARSFGTDTQYF
TRBV5-1	TRBJ1-1	few	-	TGCGCCAGCAGCCTGGAACGGGGGCAGGGGACTGAAGCTTTCTTT	CASSLERGQGTEAFF
TRBV19	TRBJ2-1	-	-	TGTGCCAGTAGTCCCAACCGACTAGTCCCATACAATGAGCAGTTCTTC	CASSPNRLVPYNEQFF
TRBV6-5	TRBJ2-3	many	TRBD2	TGTGCCAGCAGTTTCCGTTTTGAGACTAGCAACACAGATACGCAGTATTTT	CASSFRFETSNTDTQYF
TRBV30	TRBJ2-3	few	-	TGTGCCTGGAGTGTACCCCCGACCGGTACGCAGTATTTT	CAWSVPPTGTQYF
TRBV7-7	TRBJ2-1	-	-	TGTGCTAGCAGCTCCGCTTACAGCCCCTACAATGAGCAGTTCTTC	CASSSAYSPYNEQFF
TRBV11-2	TRBJ2-1	many	-	TGTGCCAGCAGTAGAGAAGGGAATGAGCAGTTCTTC	CASSREGNEQFF